A single sample is the source of the 27 T cell receptor beta chains below, sequenced in a study of siplizumab effects on memory and regulatory T cells. Measured with immunoSEQ multiplex PCR; TCRdb has only the in-frame clones, and not every one. The sample comprises 90,000 to 95,000 clones, over 85% of which are singletons, and around 6.5% rests with the top ten. Source material: CD8+ T cells sorted from blood. These receptors originate from a human donor in good health.

The rearrangement joins TRBV27 to TRBJ2-7; D might be TRBD1 (5 bases). The CDR3 covers 14 residues. The ends were cut back, 5 bases at V and 2 bases at J, with 13 bases in the middle. CDR1 MNHEY and CDR2 SMNVEV come from the germline V gene (reference sequence). DNA for the CDR3: TGTGCCAGCAGTCCCATCGACAGACCCTACGAGCAGTACTTC. Amino acid sequence: CASSPIDRPYEQYF.

This chain uses TRBV6-6 with TRBJ1-5; D uncertain. Trimming pared 2 bases from V and 0 bases from J, leaving 8 bases between. The CDR3 totals 15 residues. CDR1 and CDR2 (germline): MNHNY, SVGAGI (reference sequence). The CDR3 DNA reads TGTGCCAGCAGTTACGGGGAGGGTAGCAATCAGCCCCAGCATTTT. It translates to CASSYGEGSNQPQHF.

V and J are TRBV5-6 and TRBJ2-1, with TRBD2 matching 11 bases. Germline V gene data show CDR1 as SGHDT and CDR2 as YYEEEE. This CDR3 has 13 amino acids. V was pared by 4 bases and J by 10 bases, with 4 bases of the junction left unmatched. CDR3 sequence: CASSPTSGDEQFF. The CDR3 DNA reads TGTGCCAGCAGCCCGACTAGCGGGGACGAGCAGTTCTTC.

The gene calls are TRBV6-1 and TRBJ2-7; D unresolved. Germline assignment: CDR1 MNHNS and CDR2 SASEGT. Trimming stripped 2 bases from V and 0 bases from J, with 14 bases between. The CDR3 loop spans 16 amino acids. The CDR3 nucleotides read TGTGCCAGCAGTGAATGGATGGAAATAGGCTCCTACGAGCAGTACTTC. It translates to CASSEWMEIGSYEQYF.

This clone was counted once. The rearrangement links TRBV4-1 to TRBJ1-2; 9 bases match TRBD1. CDR1 MGHRA and CDR2 YSYEKL come from the germline V gene. V was pared by 1 base and J by 7 bases, with 4 bases of the junction left unmatched. The CDR3 is 14 amino acids. CDR3 DNA: TGCGCCAGCAGCCAAGCGGGACAGGGCGGTGGCTACACCTTC. This translates into CASSQAGQGGGYTF.

This clone came up a few times. V and J are TRBV30 and TRBJ2-7, with TRBD2 matching over 7 bases. This CDR3 is built from 14 residues. J gave up 3 bases and V 3 bases, and 8 bases lay outside the gene matches. Germline assignment: CDR1 GTSNPN and CDR2 SVGIG (reference sequence). The CDR3 here is CAWRPPGGRYEQYF. The CDR3, as DNA: TGTGCCTGGAGACCCCCGGGGGGACGCTACGAGCAGTACTTC.

Details on this clone: At one of its ends the junction is not consistent with the germline gene, which may arise from a read error. CDR3 in amino acids: CASSPTANQETQYF. The CDR3 DNA follows: TGTGCTAGCAGCCCGACAGCGAACCAAGAGACCCAGTACTTC. The rearrangement links TRBV7-7 to TRBJ2-5; TRBD1 is a possible D gene (5 bases). The CDR3 has 14 amino acids. Germline lookup yields CDR1 SSHAT and CDR2 FNYEAQ (reference sequence). The entire variable domain, with the rest obtained from reference TRBV7-7 and TRBJ2-5, is as follows: GAGVSQSPRYKVTKRGQDVTLRCDPISSHATLYWYQQALGQGPEFLTYFNYEAQPDKSGLPSDRFSAERPEGSISTLTIQRTEQRDSAMYRCASSPTANQETQYFGPGTRLLVL.

This clone was seen just once. The chain uses TRBV29-1 and TRBJ2-1; 10 bases align to TRBD2. Germline CDR1 and CDR2: SQVTM and ANQGSEA. Unmatched junction bases numbered 14, after V lost 6 bases and J lost 9 bases. There are 15 residues in the CDR3. The CDR3, as DNA: TGCAGCGTCTCGGGGGGGACTAGCGTTTGGAGTGAGCAGTTCTTC. Translating it yields CSVSGGTSVWSEQFF.

The chain carries TRBV7-2 and TRBJ2-3, with 7 bases matching TRBD2. The V gene's germline CDR1 is SGHTA and CDR2 FQGNSA. This CDR3 is 14 amino acids long. The ends lost 3 bases at V and 4 bases at J; junction bases unmatched: 4. CDR3 sequence reads: CASSLGSGADTQYF. The CDR3 bases are TGTGCCAGCAGCTTGGGGAGCGGGGCAGATACGCAGTATTTT.

The chain is built from TRBV9 and TRBJ1-5; D gene unclear. Trimming shortened V by 4 bases and J by 5 bases, and 10 bases separated the two germline ends. The CDR3 covers 13 residues. The V gene's germline CDR1 is SGDLS and CDR2 YYNGEE. In nucleotides, the CDR3 is TGTGCCAGCAGCATAGGCACCCATCAGCCCCAGCATTTT. It specifies CASSIGTHQPQHF. The entire variable domain, with the rest obtained from reference TRBV9 and TRBJ1-5, is as follows: DSGVTQTPKHLITATGQRVTLRCSPRSGDLSVYWYQQSLDQGLQFLIQYYNGEERAKGNILERFSAQQFPDLHSELNLSSLELGDSALYFCASSIGTHQPQHFGDGTRLSIL.

The gene calls are TRBV7-9 and TRBJ2-3; D may be TRBD1 (6 bases). Germline V gene data show CDR1 as SEHNR and CDR2 as FQNEAQ (reference sequence). This CDR3 region has 15 residues. V was cut by 5 bases and J by 2 bases, with 14 bases left in between. In DNA form, the CDR3 reads TGTGCCAGCAGCCCACGGGACACCTACACAGATACGCAGTATTTT. It specifies CASSPRDTYTDTQYF. The full variable domain, rest sourced from reference TRBV7-9 and TRBJ2-3, is DTGVSQNPRHKITKRGQNVTFRCDPISEHNRLYWYRQTLGQGPEFLTYFQNEAQLEKSRLLSDRFSAERPKGSFSTLEIQRTEQGDSAMYLCASSPRDTYTDTQYFGPGTRLTVL.

This clone is a singleton in its sample. The chain has TRBV4-2 and TRBJ1-1; 10 nucleotides align to TRBD1. Germline trimming cut 4 bases from V and 4 bases from J; bases unmatched to any gene: 6. This CDR3 spans 15 amino acids. The germline V gene has CDR1 LGHNA and CDR2 YNFKEQ. This CDR3 reads CASSPEDRGVTEAFF. In DNA form, the CDR3 reads TGTGCCAGCAGCCCCGAGGACAGGGGGGTCACTGAAGCTTTCTTT.

V is TRBV11-1 and J is TRBJ1-1, with D perhaps matching TRBD1 (5 bases). With 1 base removed from V and 0 bases from J, the gap between germline ends came to 21 bases. From germline, CDR1 is SGHAT and CDR2 FQDESV (reference sequence). This CDR3 has 19 amino acids. The CDR3 DNA sequence: TGTGCCAGCAGCTTAGGTTGGCGGGGAACCCCCAGGGTGAACACTGAAGCTTTCTTT. It specifies CASSLGWRGTPRVNTEAFF.

V usage is TRBV9 and J usage is TRBJ2-3, with TRBD2 matching 10 bases. The CDR3 is 17 residues long. CDR1 and CDR2 (germline): SGDLS, YYNGEE. J lost 1 base, V lost 3 bases, and 8 bases had no gene match. The CDR3 reads CASSESLAGGRTDTQYF. The CDR3, as DNA: TGTGCCAGCAGCGAGAGTTTAGCGGGAGGCCGCACAGATACGCAGTATTTT.

This sequence joins TRBV7-6 and TRBJ1-5; 10 bases fit TRBD1. This CDR3 comprises 15 residues. J was trimmed by 6 bases and V by 6 bases; bases with no gene match: 8. Per germline, CDR1 SGHVS and CDR2 FNYEAQ. DNA for the CDR3: TGTGCCAGCAGTCCAGGACAGGGGGAAGTTCAGCCCCAGCATTTT. Translated, it gives CASSPGQGEVQPQHF. Based on the CDR3 plus reference TRBV7-6 and TRBJ1-5, the full variable domain is GAGVSQSPRYKVTKRGQDVALRCDPISGHVSLYWYRQALGQGPEFLTYFNYEAQQDKSGLPNDRFSAERPEGSISTLTIQRTEQRDSAMYRCASSPGQGEVQPQHFGDGTRLSIL.

The rearrangement uses TRBV19 and TRBJ2-1, with D unclear. Germline CDR1 LNHDA, CDR2 SQIVND (reference sequence). V was cut by 3 bases and J by 10 bases, with 16 bases left in between. The CDR3 totals 14 residues. In DNA form, the CDR3 reads TGTGCCAGTAGTATTAGGGAAGGGTTTAACGAGCAGTTCTTC. Translation: CASSIREGFNEQFF.

This clone was counted a few times. The V and J genes are TRBV6-5 and TRBJ2-1; no firm D call. This CDR3 region has 13 residues. V was clipped by 10 bases and J by 1 base, with 11 bases between them. CDR1 and CDR2 from the germline V gene are MNHEY and SVGAGI. The CDR3 spells CATNSGSYNEQFF. CDR3 nucleotide sequence: TGTGCCACCAACTCCGGGTCCTACAATGAGCAGTTCTTC.

The gene calls are TRBV7-9 and TRBJ2-3; a weak D match, TRBD1 (5 bases). CDR1 is SEHNR, CDR2 FQNEAQ, per germline (reference sequence). The CDR3 is 15 residues long. Trimming left V 2 bases short and J 1 base short, with 10 bases between. The CDR3 DNA sequence: TGTGCCAGCAGCTTACAGCAGGGTGGCACAGATACGCAGTATTTT. It codes for CASSLQQGGTDTQYF.

This clone was seen once. The genes are TRBV2 and TRBJ1-1, with D maybe TRBD1 (5 bases). The CDR3 covers 16 residues. CDR1 is SNHLY and CDR2 is FYNNEI in the germline V gene. V gave up 8 bases and J gave up 0 bases, with 19 bases separating them. The DNA of the CDR3 is TGTGCCAGCCAGGACGGCAGGGAGATAATGAACACTGAAGCTTTCTTT. This translates into CASQDGREIMNTEAFF.

This clone was seen once. This sequence joins TRBV4-1 and TRBJ2-1; D is perhaps TRBD2 (6 bases). Germline V gives CDR1 MGHRA, CDR2 YSYEKL. V dropped 5 bases and J dropped 6 bases, with 14 bases sitting between them. The CDR3 loop spans 14 amino acids. CDR3 in amino acids: CASSKTSSRNEQFF. Here the CDR3 DNA reads TGCGCCAGCAGCAAGACTAGTTCCCGCAATGAGCAGTTCTTC.

The chain has TRBV5-5 and TRBJ2-2; D is perhaps TRBD1 (6 bases). Germline CDR1 SGHKS, CDR2 YYEKEE (reference sequence). This CDR3 contains 14 residues. V lost 4 bases and J lost 6, with 13 bases in between. CDR3 sequence reads: CASSPVQGSGELFF. In nucleotides, the CDR3 is TGTGCCAGCAGCCCCGTACAGGGTTCCGGGGAGCTGTTTTTT.

This chain links TRBV5-8 with TRBJ2-1; D unclear. The CDR3 has 14 amino acids. Trimming removed 4 bases from V and 4 bases from J, with 12 bases in between. Per germline, CDR1 SGHTS and CDR2 YDEGEE. Here the CDR3 reads CASSGWQVYNEQFF. The CDR3 bases are TGTGCCAGCAGCGGGTGGCAGGTTTACAATGAGCAGTTCTTC.

V is TRBV9 and J is TRBJ2-3; D is undetermined. The CDR3 loop spans 15 amino acids. Trimming took 1 base from V and 4 from J, leaving 13 bases between them. From germline, CDR1 is SGDLS and CDR2 YYNGEE. CDR3 protein: CASSVISEIPDTQYF. The CDR3, as DNA: TGTGCCAGCAGCGTAATAAGCGAGATCCCAGATACGCAGTATTTT.

The gene calls are TRBV27 and TRBJ2-2; TRBD2 matches 14 bases. CDR3 size: 14 residues. Germline lookup yields CDR1 MNHEY and CDR2 SMNVEV (reference sequence). J gave up 8 bases and V 10 bases, and 6 bases lay outside the gene matches. The CDR3 loop reads CATGTSGGSGELFF. The DNA of the CDR3 is TGTGCCACCGGGACTAGCGGGGGTTCTGGGGAGCTGTTTTTT.

The J gene is TRBJ2-3, the V gene TRBV9, with 10 bases that match TRBD2. Germline V gene data show CDR1 as SGDLS and CDR2 as YYNGEE. The CDR3 contains 17 residues. J lost 2 bases, V lost 4 bases, and 10 bases had no gene match. The CDR3 here is CASSRTGLAKHTDTQYF. The CDR3 region has the DNA TGTGCCAGCAGCAGAACGGGACTAGCGAAGCACACAGATACGCAGTATTTT.

The chain carries TRBV29-1 and TRBJ2-7; possible D gene TRBD2, 6 bases. The CDR3 runs 14 residues. The V and J ends lost 3 bases and 1 base respectively, with 13 bases between them. Looked up from germline, CDR1 is SQVTM and CDR2 is ANQGSEA. The CDR3 DNA is TGCAGCGTTGAGTTTATGCGGGGATCCTACGAGCAGTACTTC. It specifies CSVEFMRGSYEQYF.

This CDR3 is CASSQDGGVDTEAFF. CDR3 coding DNA: TGTGCCAGCAGCCAAGATGGGGGGGTCGACACTGAAGCTTTCTTT. The gene calls are TRBV4-2 and TRBJ1-1; D might be TRBD1 (5 bases). V was clipped by 0 bases and J by 3 bases, with 11 bases between them. This CDR3 region has 15 residues. Germline V gene lookup returns CDR1 LGHNA and CDR2 YNFKEQ.